The clone carrying this T cell receptor beta chain came up a few times. This sample stems from a study of regulatory T cells in long-lasting Graves disease. Time point indicated: newly diagnosed GD, antithyroid drugs for less than 3 months. TCR sequences were obtained from RNA taken from PBMCs. Clinicians diagnosed Graves' disease using American Thyroid Association guidelines. Staff drew roughly 9 milliliters of peripheral blood into EDTA tubes. Researchers made TCR beta libraries by using iRepertoire HTBI primers and running Arm-PCR on CDR3 regions. Using its own MiXCR run on the multiplex PCR reads, TCRdb lists one record per CDR3 protein. The sample lists more than 300,000 distinct CDR3 sequences; around 15% were seen once. Germline V gene data show CDR1 as SNHLY and CDR2 as FYNNEI. The CDR3 covers 15 residues. V was cut by 5 bases and J by 7 bases, with 17 bases left in between. The sample was also reused in another study, on T cells in Graves' hyperthyroidism and ophthalmopathy. This second study notes: Within blood appeared most thyroid clonotypes that had expanded above 0.001.

This specimen was peripheral blood mononuclear cells (PBMCs), taken at new diagnosis, from a patient treated with antithyroid drugs. This TCR was sampled from a woman aged 18-29 years with Graves disease. The chain combines TRBV2 with TRBJ1-4; possible D gene TRBD1, 5 bases. CDR3: CASSLSGTSTEKLFF. DNA of the CDR3: TGTGCCAGCAGTTTGTCCGGGACTAGTACTGAAAAACTGTTTTTT.